The entry below gives a single T cell receptor beta chain sequence along with its context. The data stem from a study of OX40 agonist ivuxolimab in advanced cancers. Background on the study: Patients received ivuxolimab, an agonistic anti-OX40 (CD134) antibody.

Assay: immunoSEQ multiplex PCR; the TCRdb copy retains only in-frame clones and omits some. The sample yields 40,000 to 55,000 clones, 85% to 95% seen once. The starting material was CD4+ or CD8+ T cells sorted from blood, obtained in a trial of the OX40 agonist ivuxolimab. This TCR was recovered from an adult with an advanced solid tumor such as melanoma, head and neck, liver or kidney cancer.

The DNA of the CDR3 is TGTGCCAGCAGTTATGCAGGAGCTGTCTACGAGCAGTACTTC. Its protein product is CASSYAGAVYEQYF. This chain connects TRBV27 to TRBJ2-7; D remains ambiguous. Germline CDR1 MNHEY, CDR2 SMNVEV (reference sequence). The V end was cut by 4 bases, the J end by 3 bases, with 13 bases between. The CDR3 totals 14 residues.